These 21 T cell receptor beta chains were all obtained from the same sample, sequenced in a study of identical twins' blood T cells. Via MiXCR, TCRdb re-called the 5' RACE reads, giving one row per CDR3 protein. The repertoire consists of 350,000 to 450,000 distinct CDR3 sequences, with 25% to 35% occurring once and the leading ten covering around 5.6%. Sequenced input: PBMCs. The source is a woman aged 18-55 years in good health.

This clonotype was recorded many times. J is TRBJ2-4 and V is TRBV20-1, with TRBD2 identical over 12 bases. V shed 6 bases, J shed 6 bases, and the junction held 9 bases outside the gene matches. This CDR3 region has 15 residues. The V gene's germline CDR1 is DFQATT and CDR2 SNEGSKA (reference sequence). The chain's CDR3 is CSASASGRAGNIQYF. In DNA form, the CDR3 reads TGCAGTGCATCGGCTAGCGGGAGGGCAGGAAACATTCAGTACTTC.

The rearrangement joins TRBV5-1 to TRBJ1-2, with 7 bases identical to TRBD1. Germline V gene lookup returns CDR1 SGHRS and CDR2 YFSETQ. The CDR3 covers 14 residues. With V trimmed by 4 bases and J by 3 bases, 6 bases remained unmatched. CDR3 sequence: CASSTTGRDYGYTF. The DNA of the CDR3 is TGCGCCAGCAGCACGACAGGGAGGGACTATGGCTACACCTTC. Variable domain in full (rest from reference TRBV5-1 and TRBJ1-2): KAGVTQTPRYLIKTRGQQVTLSCSPISGHRSVSWYQQTPGQGLQFLFEYFSETQRNKGNFPGRFSGRQFSNSRSEMNVSTLELGDSALYLCASSTTGRDYGYTFGSGTRLTVV.

The J gene is TRBJ1-5, the V gene TRBV10-3, with 8 bases fitting TRBD1. CDR1 and CDR2 (germline): ENHRY, SYGVKD. The CDR3 covers 13 residues. With 7 bases clipped from V and 6 bases from J, the junction kept 5 bases outside the gene matches. The CDR3 region is CAITDRESQPQHF. CDR3 DNA sequence: TGTGCCATCACGGACAGGGAAAGTCAGCCCCAGCATTTT.

With respect to this clonotype: Mismatch with germline at one junction end may stem from a read error. The gene calls are TRBV24-1 and TRBJ2-5; D ambiguous. The CDR3 is 15 residues long. Germline CDR1 reads KGHDR; CDR2 reads SFDVKD. CDR3 sequence reads: CTTSDPAEYQETQYF. The CDR3 nucleotides read TGTACCACCAGTGATCCGGCAGAGTACCAAGAGACCCAGTACTTC.

This clonotype was counted between two and nine times. One end of the junction does not line up with germline, which may come from a read error. This chain connects TRBV15 to TRBJ2-3; 8 positions match TRBD2. This CDR3 contains 16 residues. Looked up from germline, CDR1 is LNHNV and CDR2 is YYDKDF (reference sequence). CDR3 residues: CATSGEASGSTDTQYF. Here the CDR3 DNA reads TGTGCCACCAGCGGAGAGGCTAGCGGGAGCACAGATACGCAGTATTTT.

This clonotype was counted between two and nine times. CDR3 nucleotide sequence: TGCGCCAGCAGCTCTGGGACTAAGGCCGGGGAGCTGTTTTTT. Translation gives CASSSGTKAGELFF. J is TRBJ2-2 and V is TRBV5-1; 7 nucleotides match TRBD2. Germline trimming cut 3 bases from V and 6 bases from J; bases unmatched to any gene: 5. Germline V gene sequence: CDR1 SGHRS, CDR2 YFSETQ. This CDR3 contains 14 residues.

The chain recombines TRBV20-1 with TRBJ2-3; a weak D match, TRBD2 (5 bases). V gave up 1 base and J gave up 1 base, with 9 bases separating them. The CDR3 consists of 14 residues. Looked up from germline, CDR1 is DFQATT and CDR2 is SNEGSKA (reference sequence). The CDR3 DNA reads as TGCAGTGCTAGAGCCTCGAGGGGCACAGATACGCAGTATTTT. Protein product: CSARASRGTDTQYF.

This clonotype was seen only a few times. The chain joins TRBV20-1 to TRBJ1-5; a possible D gene is TRBD1 (5 bases). Trimming took off 2 bases at V and 2 bases at J, with 13 bases between the two ends. The CDR3 runs 15 residues. From germline, CDR1 is DFQATT and CDR2 SNEGSKA (reference sequence). CDR3 loop: CSARSPGKGNQPQHF. As DNA, the CDR3 is TGCAGTGCTAGATCGCCAGGGAAGGGCAATCAGCCCCAGCATTTT.

This clonotype was seen more than once but under ten times. One junction end does not reproduce the germline sequence, and a read error may be involved. J is TRBJ1-1 and V is TRBV6-1; D possibly corresponds to TRBD1 (5 bases). The germline V gene has CDR1 MNHNS and CDR2 SASEGT. This CDR3 is 13 amino acids long. In nucleotides, the CDR3 is TGTGCCAGCCTCCTTTATTCGGACACCGAAGCTTTCTTT. Translating gives CASLLYSDTEAFF.

The chain has TRBV7-8 and TRBJ1-2, with D uncertain. Germline CDR1 reads SGHVS; CDR2 reads FQNEAQ. V was clipped by 5 bases and J by 4 bases, with 11 bases between them. The CDR3 spans 13 residues. DNA of the CDR3: TGTGCCAGCAGCCCCGTTAGGTTCTATGGCTACACCTTC. This gives the protein CASSPVRFYGYTF.

In its sample, this clonotype was seen many times. The genes are TRBV27 and TRBJ2-1; 7 positions agree with TRBD1. Germline lookup yields CDR1 MNHEY and CDR2 SMNVEV (reference sequence). J lost 6 bases, V lost 9 bases, and 5 bases had no gene match. The CDR3 has 12 amino acids. The CDR3 sequence is CASEGTVNEQFF. The CDR3 DNA is TGTGCCAGTGAAGGGACAGTCAATGAGCAGTTCTTC.

This clonotype occurred a few times. V is TRBV20-1 and J is TRBJ2-1; 9 bases align to TRBD2. Germline assignment: CDR1 DFQATT and CDR2 SNEGSKA (reference sequence). V lost 0 bases and J lost 5; bases outside the gene matches: 11. This CDR3 spans 17 amino acids. The CDR3 DNA reads as TGCAGTGCTAGAGATCGTCGGCGGGGGGGTACTGACAATGAGCAGTTCTTC. This encodes CSARDRRRGGTDNEQFF.

This chain links TRBV13 with TRBJ2-3; TRBD2 matches at 12 bases. CDR1 PRHDT and CDR2 FYEKMQ come from the germline V gene (reference sequence). Trimming cost V 4 bases and J 0 bases; bases outside gene matches: 8. The CDR3 has 18 residues. The CDR3 coding sequence is TGTGCCAGCAGCTCTAGACTAGCGGGAGCTACTAGCACAGATACGCAGTATTTT. This translates into CASSSRLAGATSTDTQYF.

This clonotype was recorded once. V is TRBV29-1 and J is TRBJ1-1; 9 bases map to TRBD1. This CDR3 contains 15 residues. V gave up 3 bases and J gave up 4 bases; unmatched junction bases: 9. The germline CDR1 and CDR2 sequences are SQVTM and ANQGSEA. CDR3 DNA: TGCAGCGTTGAGGTCCGTGGGACAGGGATCACTGAAGCTTTCTTT. This encodes CSVEVRGTGITEAFF.

This clonotype was picked up a small number of times. This sequence joins TRBV7-7 and TRBJ1-3; TRBD1 might be the D (5 bases). The germline CDR1 and CDR2 sequences are SSHAT and FNYEAQ (reference sequence). V was cut by 5 bases and J by 4 bases, with 18 bases left in between. The CDR3 consists of 16 residues. The CDR3 bases are TGTGCCAGCAGCCCTAATACAGGAGTAGGAGGAAACACCATATATTTT. Translated, it gives CASSPNTGVGGNTIYF.

In its sample, this clonotype was seen many times. V usage is TRBV6-2 or TRBV6-3 and J usage is TRBJ2-7, with 9 bases identical to TRBD2. The V gene's germline CDR1 is MNHEY and CDR2 SVGEGT. The CDR3 runs to 14 residues. J was trimmed by 3 bases and V by 6 bases; bases with no gene match: 6. Written as DNA, the CDR3 is TGTGCCAGCAGCCCCGGGACTAGCTACTACGAGCAGTACTTC. Translated: CASSPGTSYYEQYF.

This clonotype was counted between two and nine times. V gene TRBV7-2 combines with J gene TRBJ1-4; 10 bases fit TRBD1. CDR3 size: 17 residues. CDR1 SGHTA and CDR2 FQGNSA come from the germline V gene. After removal of 5 bases from V and 5 bases from J, the junction contained 11 bases not matched to a gene. The CDR3 region has the DNA TGTGCCAGCAGCCGTCCGGGACAGGGGTTGAAAAATGAAAAACTGTTTTTT. It specifies CASSRPGQGLKNEKLFF.

This clonotype was picked up many times. This chain connects TRBV20-1 to TRBJ1-2; D is undetermined. Per the germline V gene, CDR1 is DFQATT and CDR2 is SNEGSKA (reference sequence). This CDR3 is built from 13 residues. Trimming took 3 bases from V and 4 from J, leaving 12 bases between them. The CDR3 here is CSARGWGVYGYTF. Here the CDR3 DNA reads TGCAGTGCTAGGGGTTGGGGAGTCTATGGCTACACCTTC.

This clonotype was recorded a few times. V gene TRBV18 combines with J gene TRBJ1-1, with D uncertain. The CDR3 totals 14 residues. Germline CDR1 reads KGHSH; CDR2 reads LQKENI. The V end was cut by 5 bases, the J end by 3 bases, with 13 bases between. The DNA for the CDR3 is TGTGCCAGCTCAGCGTGGGTCCGGGACACTGAAGCTTTCTTT. Its protein is CASSAWVRDTEAFF.

This clonotype showed up just a few times. The CDR3 DNA follows: TGTGCCAGTAGCGACAGGGGACAGGGCCTGTATGGCTACACCTTC. It translates to CASSDRGQGLYGYTF. The V call is TRBV19, the J call TRBJ1-2; 9 bases agree with TRBD1. The germline CDR1 and CDR2 sequences are LNHDA and SQIVND (reference sequence). The CDR3 consists of 15 residues. The junction had 10 bases not matched to a gene; V was cut back by 6 bases and J by 5 bases.

The V gene is TRBV7-2, the J gene TRBJ1-1; D call uncertain. V shed 5 bases and J shed 5 bases, with 12 bases lying between them. The CDR3 extends over 13 amino acids. Per germline, CDR1 SGHTA and CDR2 FQGNSA. The CDR3, as DNA: TGTGCCAGCAGCCGTACAGAGGAGACTGAAGCTTTCTTT. Its translation is CASSRTEETEAFF.